These 24 T cell receptor beta chains came from one sample sequenced in a study of control samples from healthy donors and cancer patients. Only in-frame clones appear in the TCRdb table, and some are missing; sequencing was by immunoSEQ multiplex PCR. The table records approximately 87,000 clones, 85% to 90% of them present only once. The material sequenced was blood. The receptors stem from a woman aged 45-59 years in good health.

A few counts support this clone. This sequence joins TRBV6-5 and TRBJ1-2; D is undetermined. Trimming stripped 4 bases from V and 4 bases from J, with 7 bases between. The V gene's germline CDR1 is MNHEY and CDR2 SVGAGI. The CDR3 covers 12 residues. In nucleotides, the CDR3 is TGTGCCAGCAGTTCCGGGATCTATGGCTACACCTTC. It encodes CASSSGIYGYTF.

The V gene is TRBV28, the J gene TRBJ1-2; D not certain. Looked up from germline, CDR1 is MDHEN and CDR2 is SYDVKM. V lost 4 bases to trimming and J lost 6 bases, with 9 bases between them. CDR3 length: 12 amino acids. CDR3 region: CASSSNLHGYTF. CDR3 nucleotides: TGTGCCAGCAGTTCCAATCTTCATGGCTACACCTTC.

The chain carries TRBV5-5 and TRBJ1-2, with D possibly matching TRBD1 (5 bases). Deletions cut 0 bases from V and 8 bases from J, with 14 bases between. CDR1 and CDR2 from the germline V gene are SGHKS and YYEKEE (reference sequence). The CDR3 covers 14 residues. The CDR3 loop reads CASSLVVTRVGYTF. The DNA of the CDR3 is TGTGCCAGCAGCTTGGTAGTCACCAGGGTAGGCTACACCTTC.

This chain joins TRBV11-3 and TRBJ2-3; tentative D call: TRBD1 (6 bases). The V gene lost 5 bases and the J gene lost 3 bases, with 12 bases spanning the gap. The germline gives CDR1 SGHNT, CDR2 YENEEA. CDR3 length: 14 residues. CDR3 sequence reads: CASSLTGSTDTQYF. The CDR3 coding sequence is TGTGCCAGCAGCCTTACAGGGTCGACAGATACGCAGTATTTT.

J is TRBJ2-7 and V is TRBV5-6, with 7 positions matching TRBD1. In germline, CDR1 is SGHDT, CDR2 YYEEEE. The CDR3 runs 16 residues. The trim removed 3 bases at V and 1 base at J, leaving 10 bases unmatched. CDR3 bases: TGTGCCAGCAGCTCCCCGGGGTCAGGGGGTTCCTACGAGCAGTACTTC. Translating gives CASSSPGSGGSYEQYF.

The DNA of the CDR3 is TGTGCCAGCAGTAGACCGAACACTGAAGCTTTCTTT. Translated: CASSRPNTEAFF. The rearrangement joins TRBV2 to TRBJ1-1, with D unclear. Trimming removed 5 bases from V and 1 base from J, with 5 bases in between. Germline V CDR1 and CDR2: SNHLY, FYNNEI. The CDR3 runs to 12 residues. The full variable domain, with the rest looked up from reference TRBV2 and TRBJ1-1, is EPEVTQTPSHQVTQMGQEVILRCVPISNHLYFYWYRQILGQKVEFLVSFYNNEISEKSEIFDDQFSVERPDGSNFTLKIRSTKLEDSAMYFCASSRPNTEAFFGQGTRLTVV.

The chain joins TRBV18 to TRBJ1-2; 11 positions agree with TRBD1. The germline CDR1 and CDR2 sequences are KGHSH and LQKENI. This CDR3 contains 17 residues. V trimming: 3 bases; J trimming: 5 bases; junction bases outside the gene matches: 11. The CDR3 spells CASSPSYGQGARYGYTF. CDR3 coding DNA: TGTGCCAGCTCACCTTCCTATGGACAGGGGGCGAGGTATGGCTACACCTTC.

The chain recombines TRBV2 with TRBJ1-2; D possibly corresponds to TRBD1 (6 bases). The CDR3 is made up of 14 amino acids. CDR1 and CDR2 from the germline V gene are SNHLY and FYNNEI. V lost 5 bases, J lost 8 bases, and 18 bases lay in between. In nucleotides, the CDR3 is TGTGCCAGCAGTCCCAACAGGGTCTCAAGCGGCTACACCTTC. Amino acids: CASSPNRVSSGYTF.

The V and J genes are TRBV14 and TRBJ2-7; perhaps D is TRBD1 or TRBD2 (6 bases each). This CDR3 contains 15 residues. The V end lost 4 bases, the J end lost 0 bases, and 13 bases lay between the germline ends. Looked up from germline, CDR1 is SGHDN and CDR2 is FVKESK. The CDR3 nucleotides are TGTGCCAGCAGCCCCCGGGGGCAGGGCTCCTACGAGCAGTACTTC. Translating it yields CASSPRGQGSYEQYF.

The V gene is TRBV5-1, the J gene TRBJ2-7, with a weak D call TRBD1 (5 bases). V dropped 0 bases and J dropped 2 bases, with 18 bases sitting between them. This CDR3 contains 17 residues. Germline CDR1 and CDR2: SGHRS and YFSETQ. For the CDR3, the DNA is TGCGCCAGCAGCTTGGTAGGTGGCAGGGTAGGGGCCTACGAGCAGTACTTC. Translation gives CASSLVGGRVGAYEQYF.

This clone was detected only once. The J gene is TRBJ2-3, the V gene TRBV6-6; D is undetermined. The CDR3 has 16 residues. Germline lookup yields CDR1 MNHNY and CDR2 SVGAGI (reference sequence). Trimming removed 6 bases at V and 4 bases at J, with 20 bases between. The CDR3 here is CASRNWMDGPSDTQYF. The CDR3 region has the DNA TGTGCCAGCAGAAACTGGATGGACGGCCCCTCAGATACGCAGTATTTT.

This clone was observed once. This chain uses TRBV10-3 with TRBJ2-7, with 9 bases lining up with TRBD1. The CDR3 length is 12 residues. Germline loops: CDR1 ENHRY, CDR2 SYGVKD. V was clipped by 6 bases and J by 8 bases; unmatched bases: 5. The CDR3 reads CAISEGQGQQYF. Written as DNA, the CDR3 is TGTGCCATCAGCGAGGGACAGGGCCAGCAGTACTTC.

This clone was detected once. The chain is built from TRBV11-1 and TRBJ2-2; 11 positions agree with TRBD2. The length of the CDR3 is 15 residues. Germline-derived CDR1 and CDR2 are SGHAT and FQDESV (reference sequence). The V and J ends lost 8 bases and 2 bases, in that order; junction bases with no gene match: 4. CDR3: CASHTSGRNTGELFF. DNA of the CDR3: TGTGCCAGCCATACTAGCGGGAGAAACACCGGGGAGCTGTTTTTT.

The chain links TRBV4-2 to TRBJ2-2; D is ambiguous. Germline CDR1 and CDR2: LGHNA and YNFKEQ. The CDR3 consists of 15 residues. With 5 bases removed from V and 5 bases from J, the gap between germline ends came to 15 bases. The CDR3 coding sequence is TGTGCCAGCAGCGCCGCCCAGTATGGGACCGGGGAGCTGTTTTTT. Residues: CASSAAQYGTGELFF.

The rearrangement joins TRBV12-3 or TRBV12-4 to TRBJ1-2, with TRBD1 identical over 7 bases. V gave up 3 bases and J gave up 4 bases; unmatched junction bases: 2. This CDR3 has 13 residues. As DNA, the CDR3 is TGTGCCAGCAGTTTGGGACAGTCCTATGGCTACACCTTC. It encodes CASSLGQSYGYTF.

V is TRBV2 and J is TRBJ2-3; TRBD2 might be the D (5 bases). Germline CDR1 reads SNHLY; CDR2 reads FYNNEI. This CDR3 has 13 amino acids. The germline V and J ends were trimmed by 7 bases and 2 bases, with 10 bases remaining between them. Here the CDR3 reads CASKRETTDTQYF. The CDR3 nucleotides are TGTGCCAGCAAGAGGGAAACCACAGATACGCAGTATTTT.

The chain joins TRBV5-1 to TRBJ2-3; 9 nucleotides align to TRBD1. Germline V gene data show CDR1 as SGHRS and CDR2 as YFSETQ. The CDR3 sequence is 15 residues long. Trimming removed 0 bases from V and 4 bases from J; junction bases left unmatched: 3. In nucleotides, the CDR3 is TGCGCCAGCAGCTTGGGGGACAGGGCCCCAGATACGCAGTATTTT. Translated: CASSLGDRAPDTQYF.

The chain couples TRBV5-1 to TRBJ2-3; D ambiguous. The V gene's germline CDR1 is SGHRS and CDR2 YFSETQ. Trimming stripped 1 base from V and 5 bases from J, with 5 bases between. This CDR3 contains 12 residues. The CDR3 region is CASSLQLDTQYF. The CDR3 DNA reads TGCGCCAGCAGCTTGCAGTTAGATACGCAGTATTTT.

V gene TRBV6-5 combines with J gene TRBJ2-7; the match to TRBD2 covers 10 bases. Losses at the gene ends were 2 bases for V and 2 bases for J; bases not matched to a gene: 3. CDR3 length: 15 residues. Germline-derived CDR1 and CDR2 are MNHEY and SVGAGI. The CDR3 DNA sequence: TGTGCCAGCAGTTACATGCTAGCGGGAGCCTACGAGCAGTACTTC. This translates into CASSYMLAGAYEQYF.

The genes are TRBV19 and TRBJ1-5, with 12 positions matching TRBD1. Trimming removed 8 bases from V and 6 bases from J; junction bases left unmatched: 8. Germline CDR1 is LNHDA and CDR2 is SQIVND (reference sequence). The CDR3 sequence is 15 residues long. The DNA of the CDR3 is TGTGCCAGTGCGAGGGACAGGGGGCCCCGTCAGCCCCAGCATTTT. It codes for CASARDRGPRQPQHF.

J is TRBJ2-2 and V is TRBV7-2, with D possibly called TRBD1 or TRBD2 (6 bases each). Trimming removed 5 bases from V and 0 bases from J, with 10 bases in between. This CDR3 is built from 15 residues. CDR1 and CDR2 (germline): SGHTA, FQGNSA. CDR3 bases: TGTGCCAGCAGCCGGAGGGGGGCGAACACCGGGGAGCTGTTTTTT. It is translated as CASSRRGANTGELFF.

CDR3 bases: TGTGCCAGCAGCTCCGGGACTAGCGGCTACGAGCAGTACTTC. Translation gives CASSSGTSGYEQYF. The rearrangement links TRBV7-2 to TRBJ2-7, with 11 bases matching TRBD2. There are 14 residues in the CDR3. V shed 4 bases and J 3 bases; nucleotides not matched to a gene: 2. Germline V CDR1 and CDR2: SGHTA, FQGNSA.

The chain uses TRBV19 and TRBJ2-2, with D unclear. The V end lost 5 bases, the J end lost 7 bases, and 11 bases lay between the germline ends. The CDR3 covers 13 residues. The germline V gene encodes CDR1 LNHDA and CDR2 SQIVND (reference sequence). CDR3 in DNA: TGTGCCAGTAGTCCGTTATTCGGCGGGGAGCTGTTTTTT. This encodes CASSPLFGGELFF.

The V call is TRBV4-3, the J call TRBJ2-3; D is ambiguous. The CDR3 totals 18 residues. Germline assignment: CDR1 LGHNA and CDR2 YSLEER. V lost 0 bases to trimming and J lost 0 bases, with 16 bases between them. CDR3 bases: TGCGCCAGCAGCCAAGACGTAATTCGCTCGACTAGCACAGATACGCAGTATTTT. It specifies CASSQDVIRSTSTDTQYF.